The rows below give T cell receptor beta chains drawn from one sample of a study of blood T cell repertoires in COVID-19. Using immunoSEQ multiplex PCR, the repertoire was profiled, and TCRdb retains in-frame clones only, with some absent. The data contain around 240,000 clones, roughly 81% of them singletons. The sample taken for sequencing was peripheral blood. The receptor set was obtained from a man in his forties with acute or convalescent COVID-19. The CDR3 runs from the conserved cysteine through the conserved F or W. The D gene is left open where the match is weak. Expanded clones get a size class; other rows say once, few or many, or leave the size out.

V	J	D	size	CDR3	DNA
TRBV29-1	TRBJ1-1	NA	NA	CSSRALMNTEAFF	TGCAGCTCCAGGGCCCTCATGAACACTGAAGCTTTCTTT
TRBV19	TRBJ1-2	NA	once	CASSISSVGDLDGYTF	TGTGCCAGTAGTATTTCCAGTGTCGGGGATTTAGATGGCTACACCTTC
TRBV5-1	TRBJ1-2	NA	NA	CASSPEQILYGYTF	TGCGCCAGCAGCCCCGAACAGATTCTCTATGGCTACACCTTC
TRBV2	TRBJ1-5	TRBD1	NA	CASSGFTGGGNQPQHF	TGTGCCAGCAGTGGGTTCACAGGGGGCGGCAATCAGCCCCAGCATTTT
TRBV6-2/TRBV6-3	TRBJ2-5	TRBD1	once	CASSYRDRGFILETQYF	TGTGCCAGCAGTTACAGGGACAGGGGATTTATATTAGAGACCCAGTACTTC
TRBV3-1/TRBV3-2	TRBJ1-1	NA	NA	CASSQVEQGGTEAFF	TGTGCCAGCAGCCAAGTTGAACAGGGAGGGACTGAAGCTTTCTTT
TRBV6-6	TRBJ1-6	NA	NA	CASNPVWGRSPLHF	TGTGCCAGCAATCCCGTCTGGGGCCGCTCACCCCTCCACTTT
TRBV18	TRBJ2-7	TRBD2	once	CASSSGAVYEQYF	TGTGCCAGCTCCAGCGGGGCGGTCTACGAGCAGTACTTC
TRBV5-4	TRBJ2-7	NA	NA	CASSLGGGGVSYEQYF	TGTGCCAGCAGCTTGGGAGGCGGGGGCGTATCCTACGAGCAGTACTTC
TRBV27	TRBJ1-5	NA	NA	CASSPRGLQPQHF	TGTGCCAGCAGCCCCAGGGGCTTACAGCCCCAGCATTTT
TRBV16	TRBJ2-7	NA	NA	CASSREYEQYF	TGTGCCAGCAGCCGGGAGTACGAGCAGTACTTC
TRBV5-4	TRBJ2-1	TRBD2	NA	CASSFAGGSYNEQFF	TGTGCCAGCAGCTTTGCGGGGGGATCCTACAATGAGCAGTTCTTC
TRBV6-5	TRBJ1-2	NA	NA	CASNPTDTRRGYTF	TGTGCCAGCAACCCAACGGACACCCGAAGGGGCTACACCTTC
TRBV4-2	TRBJ2-1	NA	NA	CASSQGIGVYNEQFF	TGTGCCAGCAGCCAAGGCATAGGGGTCTACAATGAGCAGTTCTTC
TRBV5-3	TRBJ2-7	TRBD2	NA	CARSLFTSGGQYF	TGTGCCAGAAGCTTGTTTACTAGCGGGGGACAGTACTTC
TRBV11-2	TRBJ2-3	NA	NA	CASSLSRATDTQYF	TGTGCCAGCAGCTTATCTCGCGCCACAGATACGCAGTATTTT
TRBV5-1	TRBJ2-5	TRBD1	NA	CASSLNRGQETQYF	TGCGCCAGCAGCTTGAACAGGGGGCAAGAGACCCAGTACTTC
TRBV6-5	TRBJ1-1	NA	NA	CASRLAGNWATEAFF	TGTGCCAGCAGACTAGCAGGGAATTGGGCCACTGAAGCTTTCTTT
TRBV3-1/TRBV3-2	TRBJ1-2	NA	NA	CASSHAGTVNYGYTF	TGTGCCAGCAGCCACGCCGGGACTGTAAACTATGGCTACACCTTC
TRBV12-1	TRBJ2-7	NA	NA	CASSPRGDEQYF	TGTGCCAGCAGCCCCCGGGGAGACGAGCAGTACTTC
TRBV27	TRBJ2-1	TRBD1	NA	CASSSPGQGDNEQFF	TGTGCCAGCAGTTCCCCGGGACAGGGAGACAATGAGCAGTTCTTC
TRBV5-1	TRBJ2-2	TRBD1	NA	CASSWTGNTGELFF	TGCGCCAGCAGCTGGACAGGGAACACCGGGGAGCTGTTTTTT
TRBV2	TRBJ1-1	NA	NA	CASSDELNTEAFF	TGTGCCAGCAGTGATGAGTTGAACACTGAAGCTTTCTTT
TRBV2	TRBJ1-4	NA	NA	CASKRRAGKLFF	TGTGCCAGCAAAAGGCGGGCCGGAAAACTGTTTTTT
TRBV9	TRBJ2-1	TRBD2	NA	CASSASGTYNEQFF	TGTGCCAGCAGCGCTAGCGGAACCTACAATGAGCAGTTCTTC
TRBV3-1/TRBV3-2	TRBJ2-1	NA	NA	CASSPSLEGIYNEQFF	TGTGCCAGCAGCCCAAGTTTGGAGGGAATCTACAATGAGCAGTTCTTC
TRBV19	TRBJ2-2	NA	NA	CASSLADTGELFF	TGTGCCAGTAGTTTAGCGGACACCGGGGAGCTGTTTTTT
TRBV7-8	TRBJ1-5	NA	NA	CASSRAQGSSQPQHF	TGTGCCAGCAGCCGAGCCCAGGGGAGCTCTCAGCCCCAGCATTTT
TRBV5-6	TRBJ2-4	TRBD1	NA	CASSIGPGQAILNIQYF	TGTGCCAGCAGCATAGGACCGGGACAGGCCATTTTAAACATTCAGTACTTC
TRBV28	TRBJ2-1	NA	NA	CASRSQFLWEQFF	TGTGCCAGCAGGAGCCAATTCCTCTGGGAGCAGTTCTTC
TRBV5-1	TRBJ1-1	TRBD1	NA	CASRPQGTGLTEAFF	TGCGCCAGCAGGCCGCAAGGGACAGGGTTAACTGAAGCTTTCTTT
TRBV4-2	TRBJ2-1	NA	NA	CASSQDQAGSYNEQFF	TGTGCCAGCAGCCAAGATCAAGCGGGCTCCTACAATGAGCAGTTCTTC
TRBV2	TRBJ2-3	NA	NA	CASSAAGISTDTQYF	TGTGCCAGCAGTGCGGCAGGGATTAGCACAGATACGCAGTATTTT
TRBV5-4	TRBJ2-3	TRBD1	NA	CASSPVKGASTDTQYF	TGTGCCAGCAGCCCCGTGAAGGGGGCGAGCACAGATACGCAGTATTTT
TRBV28	TRBJ1-2	TRBD1	NA	CASSTTGQGVSGYTF	TGTGCCAGCAGTACAACGGGACAGGGGGTATCTGGCTACACCTTC
TRBV9	TRBJ2-5	TRBD2	once	CASSVGTSGGLQETQYF	TGTGCCAGCAGCGTAGGTACTAGCGGCGGACTCCAAGAGACCCAGTACTTC
TRBV5-1	TRBJ2-1	NA	once	CASSRDSYNEQFF	TGCGCCAGCAGCCGGGATTCCTACAATGAGCAGTTCTTC
TRBV24-1	TRBJ2-1	TRBD1	once	CATSEAGPGQGAREQFF	TGTGCCACCAGTGAGGCCGGACCGGGACAGGGGGCGAGGGAGCAGTTCTTC
TRBV7-2	TRBJ1-4	NA	NA	CASRPWSATNEKLFF	TGTGCCAGCAGACCGTGGTCGGCAACTAATGAAAAACTGTTTTTT
TRBV2	TRBJ2-7	TRBD1	NA	CASTSGTDSYEQYF	TGTGCCAGCACCTCCGGGACAGACTCCTACGAGCAGTACTTC
TRBV13	TRBJ2-5	NA	NA	CASSFRLAISSGETQYF	TGTGCCAGCAGCTTCAGGTTAGCGATTTCTTCGGGAGAGACCCAGTACTTC
TRBV19	TRBJ1-5	NA	NA	CASSAGGRGQPQHF	TGTGCCAGTAGTGCCGGTGGACGGGGTCAGCCCCAGCATTTT
TRBV20-1	TRBJ1-1	NA	NA	CSASAGIEAFF	TGCAGTGCTAGTGCAGGGATTGAAGCTTTCTTT
TRBV5-1	TRBJ1-2	TRBD1	NA	CASSLGTGGYGYTF	TGCGCCAGCAGCTTAGGGACAGGAGGATATGGCTACACCTTC
TRBV19	TRBJ2-7	TRBD2	NA	CASSTGGGGYYEQYF	TGTGCCAGTAGTACAGGTGGCGGGGGATACTACGAGCAGTACTTC
TRBV5-1	TRBJ2-1	TRBD1	NA	CASSFDREDNEQFF	TGCGCCAGCAGCTTTGACAGGGAAGACAATGAGCAGTTCTTC
TRBV29-1	TRBJ2-1	TRBD2	NA	CSVYSGGDEQFF	TGCAGCGTTTATAGCGGGGGGGATGAGCAGTTCTTC
TRBV7-9	TRBJ1-2	NA	NA	CASSFETDNYGYTF	TGTGCCAGCAGCTTTGAGACAGATAACTATGGCTACACCTTC
TRBV3-1/TRBV3-2	TRBJ1-4	TRBD1	NA	CASSQGDRYNEKLFF	TGTGCCAGCAGCCAAGGGGACAGGTATAATGAAAAACTGTTTTTT
TRBV3-1/TRBV3-2	TRBJ1-2	NA	NA	CASSQDSRYGYTF	TGTGCCAGCAGCCAAGATAGCCGTTATGGCTACACCTTC
TRBV6-6	TRBJ1-4	TRBD1	NA	CASNGQGSEKLFF	TGTGCCAGCAATGGACAGGGCTCTGAAAAACTGTTTTTT
TRBV2	TRBJ1-1	TRBD1	NA	CASGDLLRDRGRGAFF	TGTGCCAGCGGTGACCTACTTCGGGACAGGGGGCGCGGAGCTTTCTTT
TRBV5-1	TRBJ2-7	NA	NA	CASSFSGGEQYF	TGCGCCAGCAGCTTTTCAGGTGGGGAGCAGTACTTC
TRBV11-2	TRBJ1-3	NA	NA	CASSLGQTVNSGNTIYF	TGTGCCAGCAGCTTAGGCCAGACAGTCAACTCTGGAAACACCATATATTTT
TRBV6-5	TRBJ1-3	NA	NA	CASAVGGKAGNTIYF	TGTGCCAGCGCGGTAGGAGGAAAGGCCGGAAACACCATATATTTT